This T cell receptor beta chain came from a study of Graves' ophthalmopathy and Graves' hyperthyroidism. Study information: Before any treatment was given, at initial diagnosis, peripheral blood was collected.

Beta-chain TCR CDR3 regions were amplified from RNA transcripts. HTBI-primed RT-PCR formed the first round, and a multiplex PCR formed the second. TCRdb re-called the multiplex PCR reads with MiXCR, one entry per CDR3 protein. Counted here are roughly 400,000 distinct CDR3 sequences, around 19% occurring once; the ten biggest clones make up 1.5% to 2%. The study enrolled ophthalmopathy donors with moderate-to-severe activity, CAS ≥3, NOSPECS ≥4 and duration under 3 months. CDR3 size: 15 residues. Trimming removed 2 bases at V and 6 bases at J, with 16 bases between. Germline loops: CDR1 MNHNS, CDR2 SASEGT. This clonotype was counted many times.

Sequencing input: peripheral blood. The rearrangement uses TRBV6-1 and TRBJ1-2; D is unclear. The sequence was collected from a woman aged 18-29 years with Graves' ophthalmopathy. Written as DNA, the CDR3 is TGTGCCAGCAGTGAATTTATTGGGAGCTTCGATGGCTACACCTTC. Protein product: CASSEFIGSFDGYTF.